This TCR beta chain was found in a study of lymphopenia after photon versus proton radiotherapy. Per germline, CDR1 SGHRS and CDR2 YFSETQ. There are 15 residues in the CDR3. V shed 0 bases and J shed 2 bases, with 12 bases lying between them. Clones were sequenced by immunoSEQ multiplex PCR, and TCRdb holds only the in-frame ones, with some missing. The sample has tens of thousands of clones, more than 75% seen once. The sequencing used peripheral blood, collected from a patient treated with proton-based radiotherapy. This rearrangement joins TRBV5-1 to TRBJ2-7; TRBD1 is a possible D gene (5 bases). The origin of this receptor is a man older than 75 with esophageal cancer. Here the CDR3 reads CASSLGGHPAYEQYF. The CDR3 nucleotides are TGCGCCAGCAGCTTGGGCGGACATCCCGCCTACGAGCAGTACTTC.